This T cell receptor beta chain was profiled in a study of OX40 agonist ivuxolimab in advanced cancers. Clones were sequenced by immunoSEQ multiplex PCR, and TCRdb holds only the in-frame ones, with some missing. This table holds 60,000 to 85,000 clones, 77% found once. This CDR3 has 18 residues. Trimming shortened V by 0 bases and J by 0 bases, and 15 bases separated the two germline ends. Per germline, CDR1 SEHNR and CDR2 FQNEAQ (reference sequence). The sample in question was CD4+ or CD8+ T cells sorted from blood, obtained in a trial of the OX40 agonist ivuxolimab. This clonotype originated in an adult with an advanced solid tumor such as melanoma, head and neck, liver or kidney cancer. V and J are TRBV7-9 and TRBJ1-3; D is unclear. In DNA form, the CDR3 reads TGTGCCAGCAGCTTAGCGAGCGGTCGGGCCTCCTCTGGAAACACCATATATTTT. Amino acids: CASSLASGRASSGNTIYF.